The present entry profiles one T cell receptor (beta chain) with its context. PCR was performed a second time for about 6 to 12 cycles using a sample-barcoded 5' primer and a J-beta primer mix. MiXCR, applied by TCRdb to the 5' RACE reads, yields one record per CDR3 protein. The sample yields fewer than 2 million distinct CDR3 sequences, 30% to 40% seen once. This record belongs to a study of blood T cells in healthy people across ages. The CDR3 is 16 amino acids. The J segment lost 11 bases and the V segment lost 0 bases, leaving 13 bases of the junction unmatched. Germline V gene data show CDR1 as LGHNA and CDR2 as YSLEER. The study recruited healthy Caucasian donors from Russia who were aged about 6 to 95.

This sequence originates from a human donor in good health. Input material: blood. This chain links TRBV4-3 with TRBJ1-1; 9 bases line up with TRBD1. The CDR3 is CASSQDGTGRFKMAFF. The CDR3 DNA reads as TGCGCCAGCAGCCAAGACGGGACAGGGAGATTCAAGATGGCTTTCTTT.